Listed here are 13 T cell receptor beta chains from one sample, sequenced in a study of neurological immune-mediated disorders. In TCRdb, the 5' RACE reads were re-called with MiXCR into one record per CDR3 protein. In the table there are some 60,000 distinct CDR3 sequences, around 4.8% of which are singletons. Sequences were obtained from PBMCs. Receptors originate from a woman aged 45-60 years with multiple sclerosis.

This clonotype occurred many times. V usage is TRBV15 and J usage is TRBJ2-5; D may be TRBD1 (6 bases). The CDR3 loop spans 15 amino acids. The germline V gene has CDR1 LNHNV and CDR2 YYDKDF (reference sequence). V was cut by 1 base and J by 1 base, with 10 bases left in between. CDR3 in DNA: TGTGCCACCAGCAGAGTTCAGGGGCCCCAAGAGACCCAGTACTTC. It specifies CATSRVQGPQETQYF.

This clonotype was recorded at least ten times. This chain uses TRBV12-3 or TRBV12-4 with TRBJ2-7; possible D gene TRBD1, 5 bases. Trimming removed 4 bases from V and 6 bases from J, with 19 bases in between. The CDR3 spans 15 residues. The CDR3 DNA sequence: TGTGCCAGCAGTTCCTCAGGGTCTCTAAGGCTCGAGCAGTACTTC. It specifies CASSSSGSLRLEQYF.

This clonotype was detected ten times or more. CDR3 bases: TGTGCCAGCAGCGTAGGTTTAGCGACCAGAGGTGACAATGAGCAGTTCTTC. Translating gives CASSVGLATRGDNEQFF. This chain uses TRBV9 with TRBJ2-1; D perhaps matches TRBD2 (5 bases). The CDR3 covers 17 residues. CDR1 SGDLS and CDR2 YYNGEE come from the germline V gene. V lost 0 bases, J lost 5 bases, and 18 bases lay in between.

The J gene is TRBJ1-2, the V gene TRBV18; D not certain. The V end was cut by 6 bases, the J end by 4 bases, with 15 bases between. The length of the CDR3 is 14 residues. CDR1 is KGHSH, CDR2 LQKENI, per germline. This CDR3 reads CASSPMQASYGYTF. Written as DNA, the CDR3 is TGTGCCAGCTCGCCGATGCAGGCCAGCTATGGCTACACCTTC.

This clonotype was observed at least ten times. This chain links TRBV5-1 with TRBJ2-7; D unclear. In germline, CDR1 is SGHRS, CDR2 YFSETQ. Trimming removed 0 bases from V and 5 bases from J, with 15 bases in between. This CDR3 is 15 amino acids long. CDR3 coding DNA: TGCGCCAGCAGCTTGGGAGGTTCCCTTAGGAACGAGCAGTACTTC. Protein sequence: CASSLGGSLRNEQYF.

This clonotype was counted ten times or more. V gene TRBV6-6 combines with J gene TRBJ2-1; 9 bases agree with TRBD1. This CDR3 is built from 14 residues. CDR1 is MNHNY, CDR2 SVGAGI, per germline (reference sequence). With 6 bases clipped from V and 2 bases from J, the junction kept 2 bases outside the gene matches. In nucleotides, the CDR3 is TGTGCCAGCAGCGGGACAGGGACCTACAATGAGCAGTTCTTC. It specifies CASSGTGTYNEQFF.

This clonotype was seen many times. The CDR3 DNA sequence: TGCAGTGCTAGGACAGGGTTTCAGGGGGGCTACACCTTC. Protein: CSARTGFQGGYTF. The J gene is TRBJ1-2, the V gene TRBV20-1, with 7 nucleotides matching TRBD1. This CDR3 has 13 residues. In germline, CDR1 is DFQATT, CDR2 SNEGSKA (reference sequence). J lost 8 bases, V lost 3 bases, and 9 bases had no gene match.

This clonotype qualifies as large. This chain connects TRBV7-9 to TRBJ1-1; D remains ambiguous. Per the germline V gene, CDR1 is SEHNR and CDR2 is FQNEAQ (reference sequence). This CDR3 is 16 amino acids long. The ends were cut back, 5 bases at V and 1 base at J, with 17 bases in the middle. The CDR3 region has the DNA TGTGCCAGCAGCCTACCGGGTCGGGGTGCGAACACTGAAGCTTTCTTT. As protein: CASSLPGRGANTEAFF. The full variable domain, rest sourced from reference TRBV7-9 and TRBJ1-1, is DTGVSQNPRHKITKRGQNVTFRCDPISEHNRLYWYRQTLGQGPEFLTYFQNEAQLEKSRLLSDRFSAERPKGSFSTLEIQRTEQGDSAMYLCASSLPGRGANTEAFFGQGTRLTVV.

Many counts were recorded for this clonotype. The CDR3 region has the DNA TGTGCCAGCAGCGGGCCTCCGGGACAGGGCTACGAGCAGTACTTC. Amino acids: CASSGPPGQGYEQYF. The chain employs TRBV7-6 and TRBJ2-7; 9 bases agree with TRBD1. Trimming at V came to 5 bases and at J to 3 bases, leaving 8 bases not matched to a gene. The CDR3 spans 15 residues. Germline values: CDR1 SGHVS, CDR2 FNYEAQ.

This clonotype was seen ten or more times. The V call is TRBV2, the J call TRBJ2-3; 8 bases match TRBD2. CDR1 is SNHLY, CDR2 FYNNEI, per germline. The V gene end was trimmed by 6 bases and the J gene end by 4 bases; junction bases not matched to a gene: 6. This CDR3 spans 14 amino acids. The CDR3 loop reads CASSIGGAPDTQYF. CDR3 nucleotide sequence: TGTGCCAGCAGCATCGGGGGGGCCCCAGATACGCAGTATTTT. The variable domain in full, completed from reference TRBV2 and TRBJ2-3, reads EPEVTQTPSHQVTQMGQEVILRCVPISNHLYFYWYRQILGQKVEFLVSFYNNEISEKSEIFDDQFSVERPDGSNFTLKIRSTKLEDSAMYFCASSIGGAPDTQYFGPGTRLTVL.

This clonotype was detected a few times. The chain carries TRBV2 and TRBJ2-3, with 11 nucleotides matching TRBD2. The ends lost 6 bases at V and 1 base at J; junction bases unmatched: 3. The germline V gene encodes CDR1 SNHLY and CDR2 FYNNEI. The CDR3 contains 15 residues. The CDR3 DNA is TGTGCCAGCAGATTACTAGCGGGGGGCACAGATACGCAGTATTTT. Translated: CASRLLAGGTDTQYF.

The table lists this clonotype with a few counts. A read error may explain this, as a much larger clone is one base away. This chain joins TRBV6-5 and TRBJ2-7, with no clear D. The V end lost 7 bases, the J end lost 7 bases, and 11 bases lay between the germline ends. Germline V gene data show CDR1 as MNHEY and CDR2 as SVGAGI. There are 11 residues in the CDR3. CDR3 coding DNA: TGTGCCAGCAAGATGGTGGAAGAGCAGTACTTC. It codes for CASKMVEEQYF.

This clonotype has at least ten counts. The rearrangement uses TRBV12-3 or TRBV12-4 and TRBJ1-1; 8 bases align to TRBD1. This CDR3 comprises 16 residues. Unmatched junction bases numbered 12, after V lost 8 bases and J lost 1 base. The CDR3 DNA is TGTGCCAGCGCGAAACGGACAGGGAATAGGAACACTGAAGCTTTCTTT. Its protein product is CASAKRTGNRNTEAFF.